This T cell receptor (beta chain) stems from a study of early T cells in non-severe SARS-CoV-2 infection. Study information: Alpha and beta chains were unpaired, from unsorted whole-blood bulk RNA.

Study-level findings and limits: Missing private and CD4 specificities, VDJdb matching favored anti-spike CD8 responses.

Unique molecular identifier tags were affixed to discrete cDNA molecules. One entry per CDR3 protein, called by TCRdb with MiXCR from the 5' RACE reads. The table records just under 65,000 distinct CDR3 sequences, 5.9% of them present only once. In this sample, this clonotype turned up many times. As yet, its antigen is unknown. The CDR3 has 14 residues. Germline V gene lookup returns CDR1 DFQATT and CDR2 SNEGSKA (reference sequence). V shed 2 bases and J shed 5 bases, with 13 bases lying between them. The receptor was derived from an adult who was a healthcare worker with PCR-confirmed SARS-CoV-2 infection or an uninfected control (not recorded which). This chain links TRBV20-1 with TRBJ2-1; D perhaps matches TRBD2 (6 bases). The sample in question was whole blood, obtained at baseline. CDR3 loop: CSARSPRTNNEQFF. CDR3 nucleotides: TGCAGTGCTAGAAGCCCTAGGACTAACAATGAGCAGTTCTTC.